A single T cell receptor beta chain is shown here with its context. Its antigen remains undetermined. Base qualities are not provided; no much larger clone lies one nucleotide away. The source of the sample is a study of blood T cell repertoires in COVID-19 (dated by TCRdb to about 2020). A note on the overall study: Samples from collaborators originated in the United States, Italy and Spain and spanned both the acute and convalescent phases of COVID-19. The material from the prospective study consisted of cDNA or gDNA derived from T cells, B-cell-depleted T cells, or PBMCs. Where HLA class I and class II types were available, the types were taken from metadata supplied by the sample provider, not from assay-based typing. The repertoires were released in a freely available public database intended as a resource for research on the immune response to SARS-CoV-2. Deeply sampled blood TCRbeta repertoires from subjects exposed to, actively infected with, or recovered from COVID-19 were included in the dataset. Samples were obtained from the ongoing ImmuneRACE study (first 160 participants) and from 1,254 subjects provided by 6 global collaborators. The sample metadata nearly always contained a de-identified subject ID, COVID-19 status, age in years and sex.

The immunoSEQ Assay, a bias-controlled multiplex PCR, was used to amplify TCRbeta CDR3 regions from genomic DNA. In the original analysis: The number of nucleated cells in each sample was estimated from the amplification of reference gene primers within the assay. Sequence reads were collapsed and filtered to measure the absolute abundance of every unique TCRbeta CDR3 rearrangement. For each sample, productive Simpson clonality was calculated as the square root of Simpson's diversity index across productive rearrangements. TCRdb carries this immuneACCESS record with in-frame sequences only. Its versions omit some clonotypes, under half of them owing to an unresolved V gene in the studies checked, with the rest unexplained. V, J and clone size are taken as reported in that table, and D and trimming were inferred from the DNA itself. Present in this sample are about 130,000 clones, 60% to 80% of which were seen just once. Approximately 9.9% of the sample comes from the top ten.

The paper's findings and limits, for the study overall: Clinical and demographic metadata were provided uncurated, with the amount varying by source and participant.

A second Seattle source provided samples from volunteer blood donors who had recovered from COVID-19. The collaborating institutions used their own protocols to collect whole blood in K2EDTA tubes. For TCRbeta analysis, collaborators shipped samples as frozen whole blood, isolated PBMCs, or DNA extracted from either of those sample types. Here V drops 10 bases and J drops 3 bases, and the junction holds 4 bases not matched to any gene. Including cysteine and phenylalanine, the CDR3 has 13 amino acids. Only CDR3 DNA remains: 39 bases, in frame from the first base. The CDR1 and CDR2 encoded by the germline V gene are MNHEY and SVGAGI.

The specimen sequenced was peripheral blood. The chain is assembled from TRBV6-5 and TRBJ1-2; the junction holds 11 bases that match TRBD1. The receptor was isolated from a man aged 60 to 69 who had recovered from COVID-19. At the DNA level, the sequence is TGTGCCACTCGGACAGGGGGCGACTATGGCTACACCTTC. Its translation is CATRTGGDYGYTF.